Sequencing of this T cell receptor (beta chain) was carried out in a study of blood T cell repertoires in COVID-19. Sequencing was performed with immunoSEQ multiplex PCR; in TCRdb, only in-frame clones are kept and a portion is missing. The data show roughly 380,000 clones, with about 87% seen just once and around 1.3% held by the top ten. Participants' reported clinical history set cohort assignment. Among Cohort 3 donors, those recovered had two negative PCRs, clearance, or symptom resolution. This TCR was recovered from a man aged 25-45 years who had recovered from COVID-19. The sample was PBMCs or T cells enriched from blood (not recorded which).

The CDR3 nucleotides read TGTGCCAGCGCGTCCGGGACAGGGAGCCTTTATGGCTACACCTTC. It encodes CASASGTGSLYGYTF. J is TRBJ1-2 and V is TRBV6-5, with 9 bases aligning to TRBD1. After removal of 8 bases from V and 5 bases from J, the junction contained 12 bases not matched to a gene. This CDR3 contains 15 residues. CDR1 and CDR2 (germline): MNHEY, SVGAGI.